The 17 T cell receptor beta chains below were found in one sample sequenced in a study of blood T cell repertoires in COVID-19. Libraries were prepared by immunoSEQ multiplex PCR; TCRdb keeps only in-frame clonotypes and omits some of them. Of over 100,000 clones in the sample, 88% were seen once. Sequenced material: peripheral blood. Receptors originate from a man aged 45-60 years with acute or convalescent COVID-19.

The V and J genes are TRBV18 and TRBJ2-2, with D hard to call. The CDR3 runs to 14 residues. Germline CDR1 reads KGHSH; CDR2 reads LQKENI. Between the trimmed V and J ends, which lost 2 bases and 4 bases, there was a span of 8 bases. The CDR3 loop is CASSPVFVTGELFF. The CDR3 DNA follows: TGTGCCAGCTCACCAGTTTTCGTCACCGGGGAGCTGTTTTTT.

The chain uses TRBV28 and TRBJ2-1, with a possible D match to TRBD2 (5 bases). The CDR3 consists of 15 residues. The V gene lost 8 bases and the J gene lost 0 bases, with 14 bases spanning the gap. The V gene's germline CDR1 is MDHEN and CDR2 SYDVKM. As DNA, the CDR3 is TGTGCCAGCGTGGACTTCCCGAGCTCCTACAATGAGCAGTTCTTC. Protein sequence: CASVDFPSSYNEQFF. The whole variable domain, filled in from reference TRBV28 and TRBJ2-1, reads DVKVTQSSRYLVKRTGEKVFLECVQDMDHENMFWYRQDPGLGLRLIYFSYDVKMKEKGDIPEGYSVSREKKERFSLILESASTNQTSMYLCASVDFPSSYNEQFFGPGTRLTVL.

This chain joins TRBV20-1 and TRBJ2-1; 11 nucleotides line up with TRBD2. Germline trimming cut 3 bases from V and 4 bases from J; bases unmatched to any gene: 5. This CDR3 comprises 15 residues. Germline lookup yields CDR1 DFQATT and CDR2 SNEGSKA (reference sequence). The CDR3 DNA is TGCAGTGCTAGTGGAACTAGCGGGAGTTACAATGAGCAGTTCTTC. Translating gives CSASGTSGSYNEQFF.

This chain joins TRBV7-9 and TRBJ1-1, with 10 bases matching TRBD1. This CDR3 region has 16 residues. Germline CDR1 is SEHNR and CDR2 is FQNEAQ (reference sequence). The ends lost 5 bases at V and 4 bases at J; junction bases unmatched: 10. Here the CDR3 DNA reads TGTGCCAGCAGCCACGGCTTAGGGACAGGGGTCACTGAAGCTTTCTTT. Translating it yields CASSHGLGTGVTEAFF. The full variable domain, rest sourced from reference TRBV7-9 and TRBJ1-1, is DTGVSQNPRHKITKRGQNVTFRCDPISEHNRLYWYRQTLGQGPEFLTYFQNEAQLEKSRLLSDRFSAERPKGSFSTLEIQRTEQGDSAMYLCASSHGLGTGVTEAFFGQGTRLTVV.

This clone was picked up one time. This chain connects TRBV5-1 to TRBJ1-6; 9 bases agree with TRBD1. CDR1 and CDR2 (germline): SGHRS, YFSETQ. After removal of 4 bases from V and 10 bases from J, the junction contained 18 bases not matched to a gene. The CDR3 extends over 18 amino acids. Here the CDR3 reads CASSPRAWGQGRRSPLHF. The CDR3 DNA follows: TGCGCCAGCAGCCCCCGGGCATGGGGACAGGGAAGGAGGTCACCCCTCCACTTT.

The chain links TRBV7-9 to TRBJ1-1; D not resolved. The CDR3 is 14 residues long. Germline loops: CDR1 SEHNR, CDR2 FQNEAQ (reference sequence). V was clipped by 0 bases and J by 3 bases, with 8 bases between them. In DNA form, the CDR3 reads TGTGCCAGCAGCTTAGCGGGCAGCCACACTGAAGCTTTCTTT. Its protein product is CASSLAGSHTEAFF.

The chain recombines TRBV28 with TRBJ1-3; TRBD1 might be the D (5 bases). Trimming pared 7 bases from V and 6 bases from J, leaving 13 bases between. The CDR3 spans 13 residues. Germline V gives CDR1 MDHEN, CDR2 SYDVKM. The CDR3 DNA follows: TGTGCCAGCACGGGGGGAAGGGAAAACACCATATATTTT. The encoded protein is CASTGGRENTIYF.

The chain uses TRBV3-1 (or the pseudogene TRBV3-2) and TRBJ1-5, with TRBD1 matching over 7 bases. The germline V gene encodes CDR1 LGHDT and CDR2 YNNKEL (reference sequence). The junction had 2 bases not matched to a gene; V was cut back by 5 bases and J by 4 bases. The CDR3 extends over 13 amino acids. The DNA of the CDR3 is TGTGCCAGCAGCGGACAGGTAAATCAGCCCCAGCATTTT. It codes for CASSGQVNQPQHF.

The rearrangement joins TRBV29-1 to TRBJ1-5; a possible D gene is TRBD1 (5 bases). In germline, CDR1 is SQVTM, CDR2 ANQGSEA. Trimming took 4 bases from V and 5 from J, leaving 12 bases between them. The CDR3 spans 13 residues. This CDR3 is CSVALGGDQPQHF. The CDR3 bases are TGCAGCGTTGCCCTAGGAGGGGATCAGCCCCAGCATTTT.

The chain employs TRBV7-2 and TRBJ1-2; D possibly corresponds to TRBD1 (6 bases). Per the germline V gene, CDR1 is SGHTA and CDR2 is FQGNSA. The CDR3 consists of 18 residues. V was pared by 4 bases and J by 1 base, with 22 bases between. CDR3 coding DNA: TGTGCCAGCAGCTCACAACAGGGTTCTTACGACCGTAACTATGGCTACACCTTC. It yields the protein CASSSQQGSYDRNYGYTF.

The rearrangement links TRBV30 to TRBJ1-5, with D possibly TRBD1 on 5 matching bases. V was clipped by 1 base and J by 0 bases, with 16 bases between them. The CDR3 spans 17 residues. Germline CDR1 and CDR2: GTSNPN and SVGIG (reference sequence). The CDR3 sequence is CAWSARIQVPSNQPQHF. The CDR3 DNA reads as TGTGCCTGGAGTGCCAGAATACAGGTCCCTAGCAATCAGCCCCAGCATTTT.

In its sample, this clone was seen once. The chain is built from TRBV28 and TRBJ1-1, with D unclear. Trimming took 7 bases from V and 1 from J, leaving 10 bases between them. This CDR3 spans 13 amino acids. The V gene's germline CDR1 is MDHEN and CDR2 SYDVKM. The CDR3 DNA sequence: TGTGCCAGCAACTCCCATGAGAACACTGAAGCTTTCTTT. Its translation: CASNSHENTEAFF.

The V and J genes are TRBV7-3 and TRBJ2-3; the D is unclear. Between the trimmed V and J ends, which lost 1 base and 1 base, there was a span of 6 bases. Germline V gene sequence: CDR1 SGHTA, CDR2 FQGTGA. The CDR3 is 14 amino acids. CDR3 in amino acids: CASSLNRGTDTQYF. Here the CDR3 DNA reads TGTGCCAGCAGCTTAAACAGAGGCACAGATACGCAGTATTTT.

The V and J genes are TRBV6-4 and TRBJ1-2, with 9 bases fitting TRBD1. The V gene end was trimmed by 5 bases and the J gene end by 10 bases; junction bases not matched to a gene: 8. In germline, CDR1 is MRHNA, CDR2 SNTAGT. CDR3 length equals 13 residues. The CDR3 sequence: CASSTSGQGPYTF. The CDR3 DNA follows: TGTGCCAGCAGTACCTCGGGACAGGGTCCCTACACCTTC.

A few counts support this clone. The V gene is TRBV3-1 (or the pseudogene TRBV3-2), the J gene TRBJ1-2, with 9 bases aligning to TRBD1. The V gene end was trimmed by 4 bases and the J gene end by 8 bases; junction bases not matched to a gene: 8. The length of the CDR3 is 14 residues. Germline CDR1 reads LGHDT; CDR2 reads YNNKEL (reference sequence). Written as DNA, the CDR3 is TGTGCCAGCAGCCGCTGGGACAGGGTGATCGGCTACACCTTC. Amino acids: CASSRWDRVIGYTF.

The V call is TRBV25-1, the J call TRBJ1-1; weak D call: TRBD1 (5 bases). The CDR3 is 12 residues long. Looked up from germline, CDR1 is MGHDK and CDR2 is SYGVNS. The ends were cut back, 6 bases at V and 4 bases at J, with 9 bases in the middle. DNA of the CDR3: TGTGCCAGCAGAACTACAGGCACTGAAGCTTTCTTT. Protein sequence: CASRTTGTEAFF.

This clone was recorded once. CDR3 DNA: TGTGCCAGTAGGGCGGGACTCTCGGCGGGTGGCTACACCTTC. Residues: CASRAGLSAGGYTF. The rearrangement joins TRBV19 to TRBJ1-2; TRBD1 might be the D (5 bases). The CDR3 length is 14 residues. The V end was cut by 6 bases, the J end by 7 bases, with 18 bases between. Germline V gene data show CDR1 as LNHDA and CDR2 as SQIVND (reference sequence).